Shown below are 16 T cell receptor beta chains from a single sample sequenced in a study of cytomegalovirus exposure and HLA in healthy donors. Amplification used 60 Vbeta primers and 13 Jbeta primers. TCRdb's table, derived via immunoSEQ multiplex PCR, lists solely in-frame clones and lacks some. Here the sample spans under 150,000 clones, approximately 80% being singletons. The specimen was PBMCs. The receptors originated from a man aged 45 to 65 in good health and CMV-seronegative.

The chain is built from TRBV5-8 and TRBJ1-5; D remains ambiguous. The germline V gene encodes CDR1 SGHTS and CDR2 YDEGEE. Between the trimmed V and J ends, which lost 1 base and 3 bases, there was a span of 11 bases. The CDR3 has 15 residues. CDR3 in amino acids: CASSLTTPTNQPQHF. CDR3 bases: TGTGCCAGCAGCTTGACCACACCCACCAATCAGCCCCAGCATTTT.

Only a few counts were recorded for this clone. The chain has TRBV18 and TRBJ1-1, with TRBD1 matching 7 bases. V was pared by 5 bases and J by 0 bases, with 3 bases of the junction left unmatched. CDR1 is KGHSH, CDR2 LQKENI, per germline. CDR3 length: 14 amino acids. The CDR3 reads CASSMGQMNTEAFF. CDR3 bases: TGTGCCAGCTCAATGGGACAGATGAACACTGAAGCTTTCTTT.

The chain recombines TRBV5-6 with TRBJ1-2; no definite D call. This CDR3 has 16 residues. Germline lookup yields CDR1 SGHDT and CDR2 YYEEEE. The ends were cut back, 1 base at V and 0 bases at J, with 13 bases in the middle. CDR3 in amino acids: CASSLWARPPNYGYTF. The CDR3 DNA sequence: TGTGCCAGCAGCTTGTGGGCACGGCCTCCTAACTATGGCTACACCTTC.

In its sample, this clone was seen a few times. The chain employs TRBV12-5 and TRBJ1-1, with no clear D. CDR1 LGHNT and CDR2 FRNRAP come from the germline V gene. Trimming pared 8 bases from V and 0 bases from J, leaving 7 bases between. There are 12 residues in the CDR3. The CDR3 nucleotides are TGTGCTAGTACAGTGGTGAACACTGAAGCTTTCTTT. It specifies CASTVVNTEAFF. The entire variable domain, with the rest obtained from reference TRBV12-5 and TRBJ1-1, is as follows: DARVTQTPRHKVTEMGQEVTMRCQPILGHNTVFWYRQTMMQGLELLAYFRNRAPLDDSGMPKDRFSAEMPDATLATLKIQPSEPRDSAVYFCASTVVNTEAFFGQGTRLTVV.

The DNA for the CDR3 is TGTGCCAGCAGCTTGGCCTCGTACAGGGGTAACGAGCAGTACTTC. Residues: CASSLASYRGNEQYF. The chain carries TRBV5-4 and TRBJ2-7; TRBD1 matches 7 bases. The V gene's germline CDR1 is SGHNT and CDR2 YYREEE (reference sequence). The CDR3 runs 15 residues. V lost 0 bases to trimming and J lost 5 bases; unmatched junction nucleotides: 8.

J is TRBJ2-7 and V is TRBV11-2, with 12 bases aligning to TRBD2. Germline V gene data show CDR1 as SGHAT and CDR2 as FQNNGV. V lost 5 bases and J lost 1; bases outside the gene matches: 6. CDR3 size: 16 residues. The DNA of the CDR3 is TGTGCCAGCAGCCGGACTAGCGGGACACCTTCCTACGAGCAGTACTTC. Translated, it gives CASSRTSGTPSYEQYF.

This clone was seen only once. The chain couples TRBV5-1 to TRBJ2-1, with 9 positions matching TRBD2. The length of the CDR3 is 16 residues. Germline V gene lookup returns CDR1 SGHRS and CDR2 YFSETQ. Trimming removed 4 bases from V and 8 bases from J; junction bases left unmatched: 13. The CDR3 is CASSGNNLAGRDEQFF. CDR3 nucleotides: TGCGCCAGCAGCGGAAATAACCTAGCGGGGAGGGATGAGCAGTTCTTC.

The chain combines TRBV29-1 with TRBJ1-2, with 10 bases lining up with TRBD1. V lost 4 bases, J lost 8 bases, and 13 bases stayed unmatched. This CDR3 region has 15 residues. Germline V gene lookup returns CDR1 SQVTM and CDR2 ANQGSEA. Written as DNA, the CDR3 is TGCAGCGTTGGTCCTAGTGACAGGGGGCTGGAAGGCTACACCTTC. It specifies CSVGPSDRGLEGYTF.

The rearrangement uses TRBV19 and TRBJ2-7, with a possible D match to TRBD1 (6 bases). The CDR3 contains 18 residues. V was clipped by 5 bases and J by 7 bases, with 30 bases between them. Germline CDR1 LNHDA, CDR2 SQIVND (reference sequence). The CDR3 sequence: CASSFPSGEATTTGEQYF. DNA of the CDR3: TGTGCCAGTAGTTTTCCCTCAGGGGAAGCTACCACTACAGGAGAGCAGTACTTC.

This chain connects TRBV12-5 to TRBJ2-7, with D hard to call. Germline V lookup: CDR1 LGHNT, CDR2 FRNRAP. Trimming removed 4 bases at V and 4 bases at J, with 5 bases between. CDR3 size: 11 residues. This chain's CDR3 is CASGSQYEQYF. The CDR3 coding sequence is TGTGCTAGTGGTTCCCAGTACGAGCAGTACTTC.

J is TRBJ1-2 and V is TRBV6-5; D may be TRBD1 (6 bases). Germline-derived CDR1 and CDR2 are MNHEY and SVGAGI. The CDR3 length is 16 residues. Deletions cut 4 bases from V and 5 bases from J, with 20 bases between. CDR3 loop: CASSSPGIRGYYGYTF. The DNA of the CDR3 is TGTGCCAGCAGTTCCCCCGGAATCAGGGGCTATTATGGCTACACCTTC.

This clone was picked up a small number of times. The chain uses TRBV2 and TRBJ2-1; TRBD2 aligns across 10 bases. Per the germline V gene, CDR1 is SNHLY and CDR2 is FYNNEI. With 8 bases clipped from V and 6 bases from J, the junction kept 10 bases outside the gene matches. This CDR3 has 15 amino acids. The CDR3 region has the DNA TGTGCCAGCGGGGGCGGGCTAGCGGGAGTCAATGAGCAGTTCTTC. Translated, it gives CASGGGLAGVNEQFF.

In this sample, this clone turned up a few times. The V and J genes are TRBV28 and TRBJ1-5; tentative D call: TRBD1 (5 bases). Germline CDR1 reads MDHEN; CDR2 reads SYDVKM. V lost 7 bases to trimming and J lost 0 bases, with 16 bases between them. The CDR3 has 16 amino acids. Written as DNA, the CDR3 is TGTGCCAGCACTCTCGGATTTGGACATAGCAATCAGCCCCAGCATTTT. It yields the protein CASTLGFGHSNQPQHF. The variable domain in full, completed from reference TRBV28 and TRBJ1-5, reads DVKVTQSSRYLVKRTGEKVFLECVQDMDHENMFWYRQDPGLGLRLIYFSYDVKMKEKGDIPEGYSVSREKKERFSLILESASTNQTSMYLCASTLGFGHSNQPQHFGDGTRLSIL.

The table lists this clone with a few counts. V usage is TRBV2 and J usage is TRBJ1-1; 10 bases line up with TRBD1. Germline-derived CDR1 and CDR2 are SNHLY and FYNNEI. Trimming removed 6 bases from V and 6 bases from J; junction bases left unmatched: 7. This CDR3 region has 14 residues. The CDR3 bases are TGTGCCAGCAGAGGACAGGGGGAGGGTTCTGAAGCTTTCTTT. Translation gives CASRGQGEGSEAFF.

This chain joins TRBV29-1 and TRBJ2-3, with TRBD2 as a possible D gene (7 bases). This CDR3 has 13 amino acids. Trimming removed 5 bases at V and 4 bases at J, with 13 bases between. Germline values: CDR1 SQVTM, CDR2 ANQGSEA. The CDR3 sequence: CSVRRGRPDTQYF. Here the CDR3 DNA reads TGCAGCGTTAGGCGGGGGCGGCCAGATACGCAGTATTTT.

A single count supports this clone. V and J are TRBV5-1 and TRBJ2-1, with D perhaps TRBD2 (5 bases). CDR3 size: 15 residues. The V and J ends lost 2 bases and 3 bases respectively, with 12 bases between them. Germline V CDR1 and CDR2: SGHRS, YFSETQ. The CDR3 loop is CASSLGLRGYNEQFF. The DNA for the CDR3 is TGCGCCAGCAGCTTAGGACTTCGGGGCTACAATGAGCAGTTCTTC.